Sequencing of this T cell receptor (beta chain) was carried out in a study of T cells in Graves' hyperthyroidism and ophthalmopathy. V was cut by 4 bases and J by 1 base, with 17 bases left in between. Germline V gives CDR1 MNHEY, CDR2 SMNVEV (reference sequence). The CDR3 runs 17 residues. There were TCR beta CDR3 regions amplified from RNA transcripts. The study used the HTBI primer set for a first-round RT-PCR of the TCR CDR3. TCRdb fed the multiplex PCR reads into MiXCR, producing one record per CDR3 protein. The data contain approximately 640,000 distinct CDR3 sequences, approximately 15% of them singletons. This clonotype has a handful of counts. Stable Graves' hyperthyroidism meant no ophthalmopathy progression within 18 months. Patients were aged 18 to 65, had disease duration under 2 months, and had newly diagnosed hyperthyroidism. Under 12 ml fresh peripheral blood yielded the PBMCs.

The sequenced sample was blood. The chain combines TRBV27 with TRBJ2-1; D might be TRBD1 (6 bases). The TCR was taken from a man in his forties or fifties with Graves' hyperthyroidism. CDR3 coding DNA: TGTGCCAGCAGTTACCAACGGGACAAACTTTCCTACAATGAGCAGTTCTTC. This gives the protein CASSYQRDKLSYNEQFF.